This T cell receptor (beta chain) came from a study of blood T cell repertoires in COVID-19. Study-level background: COVID-19 samples, acute and convalescent, were from the United States, Italy and Spain. PBMCs, B-cell-depleted T cells, or T cells provided the cDNA or gDNA that made up the material.

CDR1 and CDR2 (germline): MNHEY, SVGAGI. CDR3 length equals 12 residues. V lost 8 bases, J lost 0 bases, and 8 bases lay in between. In the original analysis: Cell counts per sample came from amplifying reference gene primers. The data were produced by immunoSEQ multiplex PCR, yet TCRdb's version contains in-frame clones alone and is incomplete. V and J calls and clone size follow that table, whereas D and trimming were derived from the DNA. The top ten clones hold around 2.5% of a sample with fewer than 80,000 clones, approximately 87% of them seen once. The chain links TRBV6-5 to TRBJ2-7; D gene ambiguous. The specimen sequenced was peripheral blood. This receptor was identified in a human donor in a cohort sampled during active COVID-19. The CDR3 loop is CASPSSSYEQYF. For the CDR3, the DNA is TGTGCCAGCCCCTCGAGCTCCTACGAGCAGTACTTC.